This TCR beta chain came from a study of blood T cell repertoires in COVID-19. As for the study in general: COVID-19 samples from acute and convalescent phases originated in the United States, Italy and Spain. Nucleic acid was either cDNA or gDNA, and it came from T cells, B-cell-depleted T cells, or PBMCs.

In the original workflow: Estimated nucleated cell counts came from reference gene primer amplification. Using immunoSEQ multiplex PCR, the repertoire was profiled, and TCRdb retains in-frame clones only, with some absent. The V and J calls and clone size were taken over from that table, and D and trimming were inferred from the DNA. The data show around 130,000 clones, around 87% seen once. This CDR3 is built from 14 residues. The V and J ends lost 0 bases and 2 bases, in that order; junction bases with no gene match: 0. Germline assignment: CDR1 SGHKS and CDR2 YYEKEE (reference sequence). The genes are TRBV5-5 and TRBJ2-5; 8 bases map to TRBD2. This TCR was recovered from a human donor in a cohort sampled during active COVID-19. Sequencing was done on a sample of peripheral blood. CDR3 residues: CASSLAGGQETQYF. The CDR3 bases are TGTGCCAGCAGCTTGGCGGGAGGGCAAGAGACCCAGTACTTC.